Following are 8 T cell receptor beta chains from one sample sequenced in a study of blood T cell repertoires in COVID-19. The repertoire was sequenced with immunoSEQ multiplex PCR; TCRdb's copy has only in-frame clones and lacks some. The repertoire holds around 300,000 clones, roughly four fifths seen once, with approximately 9% in the top ten. The sequenced material came from peripheral blood. Receptor source: a woman aged 45-65 years who had recovered from COVID-19.

Concerning this clone itself: Distinct nucleotide sequences in the sample also encode this CDR3. V and J are TRBV7-2 and TRBJ1-2; possible D gene TRBD1, 6 bases. Germline V gives CDR1 SGHTA, CDR2 FQGNSA. The CDR3 covers 14 residues. The V end lost 5 bases, the J end lost 1 base, and 11 bases lay between the germline ends. CDR3 amino acids: CASSPQQGNYGYTF. The CDR3 coding sequence is TGTGCCAGCAGCCCCCAACAGGGTAACTATGGCTACACCTTC.

The J gene is TRBJ1-4, the V gene TRBV30; the D gene is possibly TRBD1 (5 bases). Germline assignment: CDR1 GTSNPN and CDR2 SVGIG (reference sequence). This CDR3 region has 13 residues. V gave up 3 bases and J gave up 3 bases, with 8 bases separating them. CDR3 loop: CAWSAGSNEKLFF. For the CDR3, the DNA is TGTGCCTGGAGCGCAGGGTCTAATGAAAAACTGTTTTTT.

The V gene is TRBV27, the J gene TRBJ1-5; TRBD1 might be the D (5 bases). Trimming took off 3 bases at V and 0 bases at J, with 12 bases between the two ends. This CDR3 comprises 16 residues. Germline V lookup: CDR1 MNHEY, CDR2 SMNVEV (reference sequence). The CDR3 DNA sequence: TGTGCCAGCAGTTTTATGGGGGGGACTAGCAATCAGCCCCAGCATTTT. Protein sequence: CASSFMGGTSNQPQHF.

Comments on this clone: The sample holds other DNA sequences that translate to the same CDR3. The V gene is TRBV7-2, the J gene TRBJ2-7; 7 nucleotides align to TRBD2. The length of the CDR3 is 14 residues. Germline CDR1 SGHTA, CDR2 FQGNSA. Trimming cost V 1 base and J 1 base; bases outside gene matches: 1. The CDR3 DNA is TGTGCCAGCAGCTTAGTGGGGGGGTCCTACGAGCAGTACTTC. This sequence encodes CASSLVGGSYEQYF.

A note on this clone: One end of the junction fails to match germline, which may point to a read error. The sample holds other DNA sequences that translate to the same CDR3. The chain couples TRBV19 to TRBJ1-2; D is ambiguous. The germline gives CDR1 LNHDA, CDR2 SQIVND (reference sequence). The CDR3 totals 11 residues. The CDR3 DNA reads TGTGCCAGCAGTATAGGAGCTGGCTACACCTTC. This sequence encodes CASSIGAGYTF.

V gene TRBV9 combines with J gene TRBJ2-3; TRBD2 aligns across 7 bases. This CDR3 has 15 amino acids. Per the germline V gene, CDR1 is SGDLS and CDR2 is YYNGEE. The trim removed 2 bases at V and 0 bases at J, leaving 3 bases unmatched. DNA for the CDR3: TGTGCCAGCAGCGTGAGCGGGATAAGCACAGATACGCAGTATTTT. Translated, it gives CASSVSGISTDTQYF.

The J gene is TRBJ2-7, the V gene TRBV10-2; 10 bases line up with TRBD1. The V and J ends lost 6 bases and 6 bases, in that order; junction bases with no gene match: 5. This CDR3 is 13 amino acids long. Germline lookup yields CDR1 WSHSY and CDR2 SAAADI. Written as DNA, the CDR3 is TGCGCCAGCAGCGGACAGGGGGTGGGCGAGCAGTACTTC. Translated: CASSGQGVGEQYF.

This clone was found once. The chain recombines TRBV5-1 with TRBJ2-2; possibly TRBD1 for D (5 bases). CDR1 and CDR2 (germline): SGHRS, YFSETQ. Trimming pared 0 bases from V and 0 bases from J, leaving 12 bases between. The CDR3 sequence is 17 residues long. The CDR3 is CASSLGPGPTNTGELFF. The DNA of the CDR3 is TGCGCCAGCAGCTTGGGTCCAGGGCCCACGAACACCGGGGAGCTGTTTTTT.